The TCR beta chain under discussion was sequenced for a study of blood T cell repertoires in COVID-19. As for the study in general: Sites across the United States, Italy and Spain contributed samples from acute and convalescent COVID-19.

Source study methods: Nucleated cell counts were estimated from reference gene primer amplification. This table comes from immunoSEQ multiplex PCR, and its TCRdb copy is limited to in-frame clones, with some not included. That table furnishes V, J and clone size, whereas the DNA furnished D and trimming. The profile shows 100,000 to 120,000 clones, 88% of them singletons. There are 15 residues in the CDR3. Germline values: CDR1 LNHDA, CDR2 SQIVND (reference sequence). V shed 6 bases, J shed 4 bases, and the junction held 8 bases outside the gene matches. The chain has TRBV19 and TRBJ1-2; 10 bases fit TRBD1. Sequenced sample: peripheral blood. This sequence originates from a woman in her fifties or sixties with acute or convalescent COVID-19. In nucleotides, the CDR3 is TGTGCCAGTAGGGACCGGGACAGGGGAATCTATGGCTACACCTTC. The encoded protein is CASRDRDRGIYGYTF.